Listed here are 22 T cell receptor beta chains from one sample, sequenced in a study of human T cells and chemical hapten exposure. MiXCR, run by TCRdb on the RACE reads, gives a single entry per CDR3 protein. Here the sample spans some 43,000 distinct CDR3 sequences, over 3.5% being singletons. The time point is: patch test 1, 2 weeks after DPC sensitization. The sample's treatment: therapeutic diphenylcyclopropenone sensitization with weekly scalp DPC. Unfractionated whole blood was the source from which total RNA was extracted. Here the sequenced sample was whole blood, taken in connection with sensitization to the hapten diphenylcyclopropenone (DPC). The receptors shown here come from a middle-aged man with alopecia areata. Some clones in this sample may be carry-over from other donors' samples.

This clonotype has ten or more counts. The rearrangement joins TRBV28 to TRBJ1-1; the D gene is possibly TRBD1 (5 bases). V was trimmed by 7 bases and J by 4 bases, leaving 16 bases between them. This CDR3 has 14 amino acids. CDR1 MDHEN and CDR2 SYDVKM come from the germline V gene. CDR3 DNA sequence: TGTGCCAGCAAGTCGGGACGGATTATCACTGAAGCTTTCTTT. It encodes CASKSGRIITEAFF.

The gene calls are TRBV30 and TRBJ1-5; 10 positions agree with TRBD1. Trimming at V came to 1 base and at J to 7 bases, leaving 4 bases not matched to a gene. This CDR3 has 14 residues. Germline CDR1 is GTSNPN and CDR2 is SVGIG (reference sequence). CDR3 region: CAWSEGQGFQPQHF. The CDR3 DNA follows: TGTGCCTGGAGTGAGGGACAGGGGTTCCAGCCCCAGCATTTT.

The chain combines TRBV28 with TRBJ2-7, with 10 positions matching TRBD2. The CDR3 has 16 residues. J was trimmed by 5 bases and V by 4 bases; bases with no gene match: 11. Germline V gene sequence: CDR1 MDHEN, CDR2 SYDVKM. The DNA for the CDR3 is TGTGCCAGCAGTTCCGGGGAGCGGGAGGGCCAGGACGAGCAGTACTTC. It specifies CASSSGEREGQDEQYF.

Only a few counts were recorded for this clonotype. This chain connects TRBV7-8 to TRBJ1-5; 7 nucleotides match TRBD1. The V segment lost 5 bases and the J segment 7 bases; nucleotides outside the gene matches: 8. The CDR3 has 14 residues. Germline V lookup: CDR1 SGHVS, CDR2 FQNEAQ. CDR3 region: CASSLATGNQPQHF. The CDR3 coding sequence is TGTGCCAGCAGCCTGGCGACAGGGAACCAGCCCCAGCATTTT.

This clonotype has a count of ten or more. J is TRBJ2-3 and V is TRBV20-1; a weak D match, TRBD2 (6 bases). Germline CDR1 and CDR2: DFQATT and SNEGSKA (reference sequence). Trimming shortened V by 2 bases and J by 4 bases, and 10 bases separated the two germline ends. This CDR3 region has 13 residues. The CDR3 protein is CSARTGGSDTQYF. The CDR3 DNA reads TGCAGTGCTAGAACCGGGGGATCAGATACGCAGTATTTT.

This clonotype was recorded many times. The chain recombines TRBV29-1 with TRBJ2-2; possibly TRBD1 for D (5 bases). This CDR3 has 13 amino acids. V gave up 6 bases and J gave up 6 bases, with 14 bases separating them. Germline-derived CDR1 and CDR2 are SQVTM and ANQGSEA. The CDR3 bases are TGCAGCGTCACATTAACCAGGGCCGGGGAGCTGTTTTTT. Translating gives CSVTLTRAGELFF.

There are many counts of this clonotype. The rearrangement links TRBV7-9 to TRBJ1-1; TRBD1 matches 7 bases. CDR3 size: 16 residues. Germline trimming cut 3 bases from V and 8 bases from J; bases unmatched to any gene: 15. Germline V gene lookup returns CDR1 SEHNR and CDR2 FQNEAQ (reference sequence). The DNA for the CDR3 is TGTGCCAGCAGCTTTGCGACTACAGGGGCGAAACTCGAAGCTTTCTTT. Protein sequence: CASSFATTGAKLEAFF.

This clonotype was detected ten times or more. The rearrangement uses TRBV6-1 and TRBJ2-4, with 7 bases that match TRBD2. The CDR3 runs to 16 residues. Germline lookup yields CDR1 MNHNS and CDR2 SASEGT. The V and J ends lost 5 bases and 0 bases, in that order; junction bases with no gene match: 7. The CDR3 here is CASSPRGGLAKNIQYF. CDR3 DNA: TGTGCCAGCAGTCCCCGCGGGGGACTAGCCAAAAACATTCAGTACTTC.

This clonotype was counted ten times or more. The chain uses TRBV12-3 or TRBV12-4 and TRBJ2-3; TRBD1 is a possible D gene (5 bases). Trimming stripped 2 bases from V and 6 bases from J, with 12 bases between. The CDR3 is made up of 14 amino acids. The CDR3 reads CASSLPPGLDTQYF. The CDR3 DNA reads as TGTGCCAGCAGTTTACCCCCAGGGCTCGATACGCAGTATTTT.

At least ten counts were recorded for this clonotype. The chain carries TRBV7-2 and TRBJ2-7, with 11 bases matching TRBD2. V dropped 10 bases and J dropped 2; count of bases not matched to a gene: 10. Germline loops: CDR1 SGHTA, CDR2 FQGNSA. The CDR3 totals 15 residues. CDR3 nucleotides: TGTGCCACCAGGGTAGCGGGAGGGCCAGCCTACGAGCAGTACTTC. It translates to CATRVAGGPAYEQYF.

V gene TRBV6-6 combines with J gene TRBJ2-1, with D hard to call. This CDR3 has 15 residues. Germline CDR1 and CDR2: MNHNY and SVGAGI (reference sequence). Trimming removed 7 bases from V and 0 bases from J, with 13 bases in between. In DNA form, the CDR3 reads TGTGCCAGCAAAATGGCAGGAAACTCCTACAATGAGCAGTTCTTC. This sequence encodes CASKMAGNSYNEQFF.

This chain joins TRBV28 and TRBJ1-5; 8 nucleotides align to TRBD1. The V segment lost 1 base and the J segment 6 bases; nucleotides outside the gene matches: 5. Germline CDR1 and CDR2: MDHEN and SYDVKM. The CDR3 loop spans 15 amino acids. As DNA, the CDR3 is TGTGCCAGCAGTTTATCGGACAGGGCTCGTCAGCCCCAGCATTTT. Translated, it gives CASSLSDRARQPQHF.

This clonotype was detected ten times or more. The chain combines TRBV20-1 with TRBJ2-1; D not certain. From germline, CDR1 is DFQATT and CDR2 SNEGSKA (reference sequence). The CDR3 covers 11 residues. Trimming pared 3 bases from V and 7 bases from J, leaving 7 bases between. The CDR3 spells CSASDGNEQFF. In nucleotides, the CDR3 is TGCAGTGCTAGTGACGGAAATGAGCAGTTCTTC.

This clonotype was seen at least ten times. V usage is TRBV29-1 and J usage is TRBJ1-2; no definite D call. V gave up 2 bases and J gave up 6 bases, with 16 bases separating them. The CDR3 has 14 residues. Germline CDR1 reads SQVTM; CDR2 reads ANQGSEA. In DNA, the CDR3 is TGCAGCGTTGAAATGCGCTCCCGGATAAATGGCTACACCTTC. It translates to CSVEMRSRINGYTF.

In regard to this clonotype: This may be a read error, as it is one base from a much larger clone. The rearrangement links TRBV29-1 to TRBJ2-3, with 9 bases lining up with TRBD2. CDR3 size: 12 residues. CDR1 SQVTM and CDR2 ANQGSEA come from the germline V gene. The CDR3 protein is CIGSGGSDTQYF. CDR3 nucleotide sequence: TGCATCGGCAGCGGGGGGTCAGATACGCAGTATTTT.

This clonotype showed up many times. V is TRBV6-5 and J is TRBJ2-3, with 9 positions matching TRBD2. With V trimmed by 6 bases and J by 0 bases, 7 bases remained unmatched. The CDR3 totals 16 residues. Germline V gene lookup returns CDR1 MNHEY and CDR2 SVGAGI. The CDR3 reads CASRSGLAPSTDTQYF. For the CDR3, the DNA is TGTGCCAGCAGGTCTGGACTAGCGCCTAGCACAGATACGCAGTATTTT.

This clonotype was detected ten times or more. The chain is built from TRBV5-1 and TRBJ1-2; 7 bases are shared with TRBD1. V trimming: 4 bases; J trimming: 4 bases; junction bases outside the gene matches: 7. The CDR3 covers 14 residues. The germline gives CDR1 SGHRS, CDR2 YFSETQ. As DNA, the CDR3 is TGCGCCAGCAGCGGCGGGGGACAGACCTATGGCTACACCTTC. Its protein product is CASSGGGQTYGYTF.

This clonotype was counted only a few times. V usage is TRBV5-1 and J usage is TRBJ1-1; D remains unclear. The CDR3 contains 14 residues. The V gene's germline CDR1 is SGHRS and CDR2 YFSETQ. V dropped 4 bases and J dropped 3 bases, with 13 bases sitting between them. The CDR3 nucleotides read TGCGCCAGCAGCCCGACTAACACGGACACTGAAGCTTTCTTT. It encodes CASSPTNTDTEAFF.

This clonotype was recorded many times. The gene calls are TRBV24-1 and TRBJ2-1; TRBD2 matches at 10 bases. With V trimmed by 4 bases and J by 8 bases, 7 bases remained unmatched. Germline V lookup: CDR1 KGHDR, CDR2 SFDVKD. This CDR3 is 15 amino acids long. The CDR3 DNA is TGTGCCACCAGTGACCCTAGCGGGGGAGGAGATGAGCAGTTCTTC. Its protein is CATSDPSGGGDEQFF.

This clonotype was seen many times. V gene TRBV7-2 combines with J gene TRBJ2-1; TRBD2 matches 7 bases. The J segment lost 7 bases and the V segment lost 5 bases, leaving 11 bases of the junction unmatched. CDR1 is SGHTA, CDR2 FQGNSA, per germline. The CDR3 is 15 amino acids. The CDR3 region has the DNA TGTGCCAGCAGCCAAGGACTAGGAGGCGTGAATGAGCAGTTCTTC. The encoded protein is CASSQGLGGVNEQFF.

This clonotype was recorded at least ten times. V usage is TRBV7-8 and J usage is TRBJ2-7, with D perhaps given as TRBD1 or TRBD2 (5 bases each). Germline loops: CDR1 SGHVS, CDR2 FQNEAQ. Trimming took 5 bases from V and 2 from J, leaving 13 bases between them. This CDR3 region has 14 residues. The CDR3 region has the DNA TGTGCCAGCAGCACTACGGGACGAGCCTACGAGCAGTACTTC. This translates into CASSTTGRAYEQYF.

In its sample, this clonotype was seen many times. The rearrangement uses TRBV6-1 and TRBJ1-4, with D uncertain. In germline, CDR1 is MNHNS, CDR2 SASEGT. Trimming shortened V by 5 bases and J by 4 bases, and 11 bases separated the two germline ends. This CDR3 spans 14 amino acids. The CDR3 nucleotides read TGTGCCAGCAGTTTGGACGGAATTAATGAAAAACTGTTTTTT. Its translation: CASSLDGINEKLFF.